The rows below give T cell receptor beta chains drawn from one sample of a study of blood T cell repertoires in COVID-19. Sequenced by immunoSEQ multiplex PCR; TCRdb stores in-frame clones only, minus some. Altogether approximately 300,000 clones are present, around 91% being singletons, with the ten largest covering 0.8% to 1.3%. The sample was peripheral blood. Receptors originate from a woman aged 35 to 49 with COVID-19, enrolled during active disease. CDR3s include the opening cysteine and the closing phenylalanine or tryptophan. Each record gives: V gene, D gene, J gene, clone size, CDR3 DNA, CDR3 protein. D genes are given only for firm matches. Clone size is not always given. Where it is, it says once, few, many or a class for expanded clones.

TRBV6-5	-	TRBJ1-3	-	TGTGCCAGCAGTTTCGGCGGGGTCTCTGGAAACACCATATATTTT	CASSFGGVSGNTIYF
TRBV29-1	TRBD1	TRBJ1-5	-	TGCAGCGTCCAGGACAGGGGGCGGTTTCAGCCCCAGCATTTT	CSVQDRGRFQPQHF
TRBV5-1	TRBD1	TRBJ2-6	-	TGCGCCAGCAGCTTGGCGGGACAGGGTGTTTCTGGGGCCAACGTCCTGACTTTC	CASSLAGQGVSGANVLTF
TRBV6-2/TRBV6-3	-	TRBJ1-5	-	TGTGCCAGCAGTTACCCGGAAGGGTTCGGAACGGGAAATCAGCCCCAGCATTTT	CASSYPEGFGTGNQPQHF
TRBV9	-	TRBJ2-7	-	TGTGCCAGCAGCCCCGGGGTAGGCGAGCAGTACTTC	CASSPGVGEQYF
TRBV2	-	TRBJ1-1	-	TGTGCCAGCATCAGATCCGCGGGGAACACTGAAGCTTTCTTT	CASIRSAGNTEAFF
TRBV30	TRBD1	TRBJ2-7	once	TGTGCCTGCAATAAAGCCAGGGGGAGCTCCTACGAGCAGTACTTC	CACNKARGSSYEQYF
TRBV2	TRBD1	TRBJ1-2	once	TGTGCCAGCAGTGAGAACAGGGGGGTCGGGACCTTC	CASSENRGVGTF
TRBV7-2	TRBD1	TRBJ1-2	-	TGTGCCAGCAGCTCAAATACAGGGGGAGGCTACACCTTC	CASSSNTGGGYTF
TRBV4-3	-	TRBJ1-2	-	TGCGCCAGCAGCCAAGATGTGAACAGCCTTAACTATGGCTACACCTTC	CASSQDVNSLNYGYTF
TRBV28	-	TRBJ2-3	-	TGTGCCAGCAGCAGGCGGTCAGGGGATACGCAGTATTTT	CASSRRSGDTQYF
TRBV7-8	-	TRBJ1-1	-	TGTGCCAGCAGCTTAGCATCAGGTTCTGAAGCTTTCTTT	CASSLASGSEAFF
TRBV30	-	TRBJ2-7	once	TGTGCCTGGCGTTTCGGCTACGAGCAGTACTTC	CAWRFGYEQYF
TRBV4-2	TRBD1	TRBJ1-5	few	TGTGCCAGCAGCCAAGATGGGGGACAGGGGGAGCCCCAGCATTTT	CASSQDGGQGEPQHF
TRBV5-1	-	TRBJ1-5	-	TGCGCCAGCAGCTTAGATCGGGGCAATCAGCCCCAGCATTTT	CASSLDRGNQPQHF